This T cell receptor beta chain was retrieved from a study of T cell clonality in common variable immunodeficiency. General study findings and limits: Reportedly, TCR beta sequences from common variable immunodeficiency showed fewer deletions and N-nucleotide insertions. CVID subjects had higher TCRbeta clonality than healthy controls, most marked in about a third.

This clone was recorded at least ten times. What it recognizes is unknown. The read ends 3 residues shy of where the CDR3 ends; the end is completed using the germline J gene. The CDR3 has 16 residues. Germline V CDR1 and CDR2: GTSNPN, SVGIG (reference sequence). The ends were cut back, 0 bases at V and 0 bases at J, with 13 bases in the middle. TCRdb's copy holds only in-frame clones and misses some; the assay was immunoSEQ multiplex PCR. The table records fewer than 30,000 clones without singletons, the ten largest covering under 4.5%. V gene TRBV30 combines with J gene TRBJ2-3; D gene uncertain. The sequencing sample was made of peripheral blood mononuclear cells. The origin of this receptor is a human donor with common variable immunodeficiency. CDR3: CAWSVISRLSTDTQYF. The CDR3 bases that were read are TGTGCCTGGAGTGTCATAAGCAGACTTAGCACAGATACG.